A selection of T cell receptor beta chains follows, all from one sample in a study of blood T cell repertoires in COVID-19. The method was immunoSEQ multiplex PCR; TCRdb's version includes in-frame clones alone and lacks a portion of them. This repertoire shows approximately 150,000 clones, 87% found once; its top ten account for roughly 4%. Material: peripheral blood. These receptors all stem from a woman aged 60-75 years with active or convalescent COVID-19. The CDR3 runs from the conserved cysteine through the conserved F or W. Each record gives: CDR3 length, clone size, V gene, D gene, J gene, CDR3 protein, CDR3 DNA. D genes are given only for firm matches. Clone size is stated in some rows and not others, as once, few, many or a class when expanded.

CDR3 length: 12
clone size: -
V gene: TRBV19
D gene: -
J gene: TRBJ1-5
CDR3 protein: CATGMGNQPQHF
CDR3 DNA: TGTGCCACAGGGATGGGAAATCAGCCCCAGCATTTT

CDR3 length: 12
clone size: -
V gene: TRBV11-3
D gene: -
J gene: TRBJ1-1
CDR3 protein: CASRSAGTEAFF
CDR3 DNA: TGTGCCAGCAGGTCGGCGGGGACTGAAGCTTTCTTT

CDR3 length: 17
clone size: -
V gene: TRBV7-9
D gene: -
J gene: TRBJ1-5
CDR3 protein: CASSLGQDSFSNQPQHF
CDR3 DNA: TGTGCCAGCAGCTTAGGTCAGGATTCCTTTAGCAATCAGCCCCAGCATTTT

CDR3 length: 15
clone size: -
V gene: TRBV7-9
D gene: TRBD1
J gene: TRBJ1-2
CDR3 protein: CASSHKPTGLGGYTF
CDR3 DNA: TGTGCCAGCAGCCATAAACCGACAGGGCTAGGTGGCTACACCTTC

CDR3 length: 17
clone size: -
V gene: TRBV4-1
D gene: TRBD1
J gene: TRBJ2-3
CDR3 protein: CASSQEDGTGEADTQYF
CDR3 DNA: TGCGCCAGCAGCCAAGAGGACGGGACAGGTGAGGCAGATACGCAGTATTTT

CDR3 length: 12
clone size: few
V gene: TRBV7-9
D gene: -
J gene: TRBJ1-1
CDR3 protein: CASSLRGTEAFF
CDR3 DNA: TGTGCCAGCAGCTTAAGGGGGACTGAAGCTTTCTTT

CDR3 length: 16
clone size: many
V gene: TRBV5-6
D gene: -
J gene: TRBJ2-7
CDR3 protein: CASSLPGQGVSYEQYF
CDR3 DNA: TGTGCCAGCAGCTTGCCTGGGCAGGGTGTCAGCTACGAGCAGTACTTC

CDR3 length: 15
clone size: -
V gene: TRBV5-5
D gene: -
J gene: TRBJ2-1
CDR3 protein: CASSLMGGSYNEQFF
CDR3 DNA: TGTGCCAGCAGCTTGATGGGGGGCTCCTACAATGAGCAGTTCTTC

CDR3 length: 14
clone size: -
V gene: TRBV7-2
D gene: -
J gene: TRBJ1-1
CDR3 protein: CASSEGTLNTEAFF
CDR3 DNA: TGTGCCAGCAGCGAAGGGACACTTAACACTGAAGCTTTCTTT

CDR3 length: 14
clone size: -
V gene: TRBV30
D gene: TRBD1
J gene: TRBJ2-5
CDR3 protein: CAWRTPGQKETQYF
CDR3 DNA: TGTGCCTGGAGAACTCCGGGACAGAAAGAGACCCAGTACTTC

CDR3 length: 14
clone size: -
V gene: TRBV5-4
D gene: TRBD1
J gene: TRBJ1-2
CDR3 protein: CASRRTGTMVGYTF
CDR3 DNA: TGTGCCAGCAGGAGGACAGGAACTATGGTGGGCTACACCTTC

CDR3 length: 13
clone size: -
V gene: TRBV2
D gene: -
J gene: TRBJ2-1
CDR3 protein: CASRDRPPTLLFF
CDR3 DNA: TGTGCCAGCAGAGACAGACCCCCCACCCTACTGTTCTTC

CDR3 length: 15
clone size: -
V gene: TRBV2
D gene: -
J gene: TRBJ1-2
CDR3 protein: CATRGLRGGPYGYTF
CDR3 DNA: TGTGCCACTAGAGGGTTAAGGGGGGGGCCCTACGGCTACACCTTC

CDR3 length: 14
clone size: once
V gene: TRBV29-1
D gene: -
J gene: TRBJ2-7
CDR3 protein: CSVEDGNRAYEQYF
CDR3 DNA: TGCAGCGTTGAAGACGGGAACAGGGCCTACGAGCAGTACTTC

CDR3 length: 16
clone size: -
V gene: TRBV10-3
D gene: TRBD2
J gene: TRBJ2-5
CDR3 protein: CAIGEDLAGGQETQYF
CDR3 DNA: TGTGCCATCGGGGAGGACCTAGCGGGGGGGCAGGAGACCCAGTACTTC

CDR3 length: 14
clone size: -
V gene: TRBV7-2
D gene: TRBD1
J gene: TRBJ2-1
CDR3 protein: CASSLTGGNNEQFF
CDR3 DNA: TGTGCCAGCAGCCTGACAGGGGGGAACAATGAGCAGTTCTTC

CDR3 length: 15
clone size: -
V gene: TRBV6-2/TRBV6-3
D gene: TRBD2
J gene: TRBJ2-5
CDR3 protein: CASSYLRGVQETQYF
CDR3 DNA: TGTGCCAGCAGTTACCTGCGGGGGGTCCAAGAGACCCAGTACTTC

CDR3 length: 13
clone size: -
V gene: TRBV25-1
D gene: -
J gene: TRBJ1-1
CDR3 protein: CASAHTVNTEAFF
CDR3 DNA: TGTGCCAGCGCACACACCGTGAACACTGAAGCTTTCTTT

CDR3 length: 16
clone size: -
V gene: TRBV5-1
D gene: -
J gene: TRBJ1-1
CDR3 protein: CASSLGGGRGFPEAFF
CDR3 DNA: TGCGCCAGCTCCCTGGGCGGGGGGCGCGGGTTCCCCGAAGCTTTCTTT

CDR3 length: 12
clone size: -
V gene: TRBV7-2
D gene: -
J gene: TRBJ2-3
CDR3 protein: CASSSTGILRYF
CDR3 DNA: TGTGCCAGCAGCAGCACAGGAATCTTGCGGTATTTT

CDR3 length: 13
clone size: -
V gene: TRBV7-7
D gene: -
J gene: TRBJ1-1
CDR3 protein: CASREAQGTEAFF
CDR3 DNA: TGTGCTAGCAGGGAAGCACAGGGCACTGAAGCTTTCTTT

CDR3 length: 16
clone size: -
V gene: TRBV30
D gene: TRBD2
J gene: TRBJ2-1
CDR3 protein: CAWSVFAVAGAREQFF
CDR3 DNA: TGTGCCTGGAGTGTATTTGCGGTAGCGGGGGCCAGGGAGCAGTTCTTC

CDR3 length: 16
clone size: once
V gene: TRBV19
D gene: TRBD1
J gene: TRBJ1-1
CDR3 protein: CASSPSLGQGNTEAFF
CDR3 DNA: TGTGCCAGTAGTCCATCCCTCGGACAGGGGAACACTGAAGCTTTCTTT

CDR3 length: 13
clone size: -
V gene: TRBV19
D gene: -
J gene: TRBJ1-2
CDR3 protein: CASRDGQRHGYTF
CDR3 DNA: TGTGCCAGTAGGGACGGACAACGCCATGGCTACACCTTC

CDR3 length: 14
clone size: -
V gene: TRBV18
D gene: -
J gene: TRBJ1-2
CDR3 protein: CASSPWEGNYGYTF
CDR3 DNA: TGTGCCAGCTCACCCTGGGAGGGAAACTATGGCTACACCTTC

CDR3 length: 13
clone size: -
V gene: TRBV2
D gene: -
J gene: TRBJ2-7
CDR3 protein: CASTEIGGSEQYF
CDR3 DNA: TGTGCCAGCACCGAGATCGGCGGCAGCGAGCAGTACTTC

CDR3 length: 16
clone size: -
V gene: TRBV3-1/TRBV3-2
D gene: -
J gene: TRBJ2-1
CDR3 protein: CASSQDSGYTGNEQFF
CDR3 DNA: TGTGCCAGCAGCCAAGACTCGGGATACACGGGCAATGAGCAGTTCTTC

CDR3 length: 15
clone size: -
V gene: TRBV5-4
D gene: TRBD2
J gene: TRBJ2-5
CDR3 protein: CASSLTSGPQETQYF
CDR3 DNA: TGTGCCAGCAGCTTGACTAGCGGGCCTCAAGAGACCCAGTACTTC